These 30 T cell receptor beta chains originate from one sample sequenced in a study of siplizumab effects on memory and regulatory T cells. Produced via immunoSEQ multiplex PCR; TCRdb's table is partial and in-frame only. The table lists tens of thousands of clones, roughly 94% of them singletons, with about a fifth in the top ten. The sequencing input was CD8+ T cells sorted from blood. Source of these receptors: a human donor in good health.

On this clone: The sample carries other DNA sequences with the same CDR3. V and J are TRBV27 and TRBJ1-5, with a possible D match to TRBD1 (6 bases). The V gene lost 4 bases and the J gene lost 1 base, with 11 bases spanning the gap. CDR1 is MNHEY, CDR2 SMNVEV, per germline (reference sequence). The CDR3 is 15 amino acids. The CDR3 region has the DNA TGTGCCAGCAGTTGGACAGCTTGGAGCAATCAGCCCCAGCATTTT. Protein: CASSWTAWSNQPQHF.

This clone occurred a few times. The chain uses TRBV4-1 and TRBJ2-1; 9 bases map to TRBD1. After removal of 2 bases from V and 3 bases from J, the junction contained 8 bases not matched to a gene. The CDR3 totals 17 residues. Germline V gene sequence: CDR1 MGHRA, CDR2 YSYEKL. The CDR3 loop is CASSQPPGTGYYNEQFF. The CDR3 nucleotides are TGCGCCAGCAGCCAACCCCCCGGGACAGGGTACTACAATGAGCAGTTCTTC.

The chain uses TRBV10-1 and TRBJ2-5, with D perhaps TRBD2 (6 bases). V lost 1 base, J lost 0 bases, and 6 bases lay in between. The CDR3 length is 14 residues. CDR1 and CDR2 (germline): WNHNN, SYGVQD (reference sequence). The CDR3 coding sequence is TGCGCCAGCAGTGAGTGGGGGGACCAAGAGACCCAGTACTTC. The encoded protein is CASSEWGDQETQYF.

This chain uses TRBV27 with TRBJ2-2; D is possibly TRBD1 (6 bases). Trimming pared 5 bases from V and 6 bases from J, leaving 10 bases between. Germline assignment: CDR1 MNHEY and CDR2 SMNVEV (reference sequence). The CDR3 length is 13 residues. CDR3 nucleotides: TGTGCCAGCAGTCCACAGGGATCCGGGGAGCTGTTTTTT. It is translated as CASSPQGSGELFF.

The rearrangement uses TRBV27 and TRBJ1-6; D gene unclear. Germline CDR1 and CDR2: MNHEY and SMNVEV (reference sequence). V lost 4 bases to trimming and J lost 6 bases, with 7 bases between them. The CDR3 runs 13 residues. CDR3 bases: TGTGCCAGCAGTTCGGGAGGTAATTCACCCCTCCACTTT. Protein product: CASSSGGNSPLHF.

The chain has TRBV6-4 and TRBJ2-2; D remains ambiguous. This CDR3 is built from 16 residues. Per the germline V gene, CDR1 is MRHNA and CDR2 is SNTAGT. Trimming shortened V by 6 bases and J by 0 bases, and 14 bases separated the two germline ends. The CDR3 region is CASSLMVHTNTGELFF. The CDR3, as DNA: TGTGCCAGCAGCCTGATGGTACATACGAACACCGGGGAGCTGTTTTTT.

The DNA of the CDR3 is TGTGCCAGCAGCAATAAGGTCTCTCCCCTCTACGAGCAGTACTTC. Translated: CASSNKVSPLYEQYF. J is TRBJ2-7 and V is TRBV21-1. TRBV21-1 is described as a pseudogene. The CDR3 runs to 15 residues.

This chain links TRBV7-3 with TRBJ2-3; D is perhaps TRBD2 (5 bases). Germline V gene data show CDR1 as SGHTA and CDR2 as FQGTGA. The V gene lost 4 bases and the J gene lost 0 bases, with 11 bases spanning the gap. The CDR3 loop spans 15 amino acids. CDR3 amino acids: CASSSAESSTDTQYF. The CDR3 DNA follows: TGTGCCAGCAGCTCAGCGGAATCTAGCACAGATACGCAGTATTTT.

The chain is built from TRBV19 and TRBJ2-5; 7 bases are shared with TRBD2. There are 13 residues in the CDR3. Germline V gene sequence: CDR1 LNHDA, CDR2 SQIVND (reference sequence). The V and J ends lost 4 bases and 2 bases, in that order; junction bases with no gene match: 1. The CDR3 reads CASSRGLQETQYF. The CDR3 bases are TGTGCCAGTAGTAGGGGACTACAAGAGACCCAGTACTTC. Based on the CDR3 plus reference TRBV19 and TRBJ2-5, the full variable domain is DGGITQSPKYLFRKEGQNVTLSCEQNLNHDAMYWYRQDPGQGLRLIYYSQIVNDFQKGDIAEGYSVSREKKESFPLTVTSAQKNPTAFYLCASSRGLQETQYFGPGTRLLVL.

This clone was seen just once. The chain combines TRBV29-1 with TRBJ2-3; unclear D gene. This CDR3 is 13 amino acids long. Trimming removed 6 bases from V and 3 bases from J, with 13 bases in between. Germline V gene lookup returns CDR1 SQVTM and CDR2 ANQGSEA. CDR3 DNA sequence: TGCAGCGTGAGCCCGGTTCGGACAGATACGCAGTATTTT. Protein product: CSVSPVRTDTQYF.

V and J are TRBV19 and TRBJ1-5; no reliable D call. The germline V and J ends were trimmed by 0 bases and 0 bases, with 6 bases remaining between them. The CDR3 runs 15 residues. Germline V gene data show CDR1 as LNHDA and CDR2 as SQIVND (reference sequence). CDR3 in amino acids: CASSIDSYSNQPQHF. Written as DNA, the CDR3 is TGTGCCAGTAGTATAGACAGCTATAGCAATCAGCCCCAGCATTTT.

The CDR3 loop is CASSPPETKTQYF. Here the CDR3 DNA reads TGTGCCAGCAGCCCCCCGGAGACGAAGACCCAGTACTTC. The chain combines TRBV9 with TRBJ2-5; D remains unclear. Trimming took 4 bases from V and 6 from J, leaving 13 bases between them. Germline-derived CDR1 and CDR2 are SGDLS and YYNGEE. There are 13 residues in the CDR3.

The chain has TRBV6-1 and TRBJ2-7; unclear D gene. V gave up 1 base and J gave up 3 bases, with 7 bases separating them. CDR3 length equals 13 residues. Germline CDR1 is MNHNS and CDR2 is SASEGT. The CDR3 loop reads CASSEGGNYEQYF. DNA for the CDR3: TGTGCCAGCAGTGAAGGGGGAAACTACGAGCAGTACTTC.

The V gene is TRBV10-2, the J gene TRBJ2-3; 9 nucleotides agree with TRBD2. The V gene's germline CDR1 is WSHSY and CDR2 SAAADI. The CDR3 is made up of 14 amino acids. The V and J ends lost 8 bases and 2 bases, in that order; junction bases with no gene match: 5. As DNA, the CDR3 is TGCGCCAGCCGTATAGCGGGGGTCACAGATACGCAGTATTTT. Protein: CASRIAGVTDTQYF.

This clone showed up just once. The CDR3 DNA reads TGCGCCAGCAGCCCCGGGACTAGCGGGCTTACAGATACGCAGTATTTT. As protein: CASSPGTSGLTDTQYF. The chain recombines TRBV5-1 with TRBJ2-3; 12 bases align to TRBD2. J was trimmed by 3 bases and V by 4 bases; bases with no gene match: 6. This CDR3 spans 16 amino acids. The V gene's germline CDR1 is SGHRS and CDR2 YFSETQ.

CDR3 region: CATSRDLSEGGSVNEQFF. The CDR3 nucleotides read TGTGCCACCAGCAGAGATCTGAGTGAAGGGGGGTCGGTCAATGAGCAGTTCTTC. V and J are TRBV15 and TRBJ2-1, with D perhaps matching TRBD1 or TRBD2 (6 bases each). V was pared by 0 bases and J by 6 bases, with 21 bases between. Per germline, CDR1 LNHNV and CDR2 YYDKDF (reference sequence). This CDR3 contains 18 residues.

This clone was seen once. J is TRBJ1-1 and V is TRBV9, with TRBD1 matching over 10 bases. V was clipped by 3 bases and J by 1 base; unmatched bases: 9. The CDR3 has 17 amino acids. Germline V gene sequence: CDR1 SGDLS, CDR2 YYNGEE. CDR3 residues: CASSASGTGAPNTEAFF. Written as DNA, the CDR3 is TGTGCCAGCAGCGCTTCCGGGACAGGGGCCCCGAACACTGAAGCTTTCTTT.

The V and J genes are TRBV21-1 and TRBJ1-1; TRBD1, the table's D call, was not compared with the DNA. TRBV21-1 counts as a pseudogene. The CDR3 sequence is 16 residues long. DNA for the CDR3: TGTGCCAGCAGCAAAGAGGGGGACAGGGCACGTACTGAAGCTTTCTTT. Protein product: CASSKEGDRARTEAFF.

For the CDR3, the DNA is TGTGCCAGCAGTTTATTTGGGGGCCAGGAGACCCAGTACTTC. The encoded protein is CASSLFGGQETQYF. J is TRBJ2-5 and V is TRBV27; a weak D match, TRBD1 (6 bases). There are 14 residues in the CDR3. Germline V gene lookup returns CDR1 MNHEY and CDR2 SMNVEV (reference sequence). V was shortened by 1 base and J by 5 bases, with 11 bases between the two germline ends.

The chain employs TRBV19 and TRBJ2-3; no reliable D call. This CDR3 is 10 amino acids long. V was pared by 9 bases and J by 4 bases, with 5 bases between. The V gene's germline CDR1 is LNHDA and CDR2 SQIVND (reference sequence). In nucleotides, the CDR3 is TGTGCCAGCGTTGCAGATACGCAGTATTTT. It codes for CASVADTQYF. The whole variable domain, filled in from reference TRBV19 and TRBJ2-3, reads DGGITQSPKYLFRKEGQNVTLSCEQNLNHDAMYWYRQDPGQGLRLIYYSQIVNDFQKGDIAEGYSVSREKKESFPLTVTSAQKNPTAFYLCASVADTQYFGPGTRLTVL.

The chain combines TRBV7-9 with TRBJ1-2; D is undetermined. The CDR3 consists of 14 residues. The V end lost 3 bases, the J end lost 8 bases, and 16 bases lay between the germline ends. The germline gives CDR1 SEHNR, CDR2 FQNEAQ (reference sequence). Here the CDR3 reads CASSFETTAEGYTF. For the CDR3, the DNA is TGTGCCAGCAGCTTTGAGACAACTGCTGAGGGCTACACCTTC.

This clone came up once. The CDR3 reads CASSWGEDPYNEQFF. CDR3 DNA sequence: TGTGCCAGCAGCTGGGGGGAGGACCCCTACAATGAGCAGTTCTTC. This chain joins TRBV27 and TRBJ2-1; possibly TRBD2 for D (6 bases). Germline CDR1 reads MNHEY; CDR2 reads SMNVEV (reference sequence). V lost 6 bases to trimming and J lost 2 bases, with 14 bases between them. The CDR3 totals 15 residues.

This clone was seen only once. The genes are TRBV13 and TRBJ2-5; TRBD1 matches 11 bases. The CDR3 is 16 amino acids. The junction had 14 bases not matched to a gene; V was cut back by 4 bases and J by 10 bases. CDR1 is PRHDT and CDR2 is FYEKMQ in the germline V gene (reference sequence). The CDR3 region is CASSSRKGQGGIVQYF. The CDR3 bases are TGTGCCAGCAGCTCAAGAAAGGGACAGGGGGGAATTGTCCAGTACTTC.

Worth noting for this clone: At one end the junction does not follow the germline gene, possibly because of a read error. The genes are TRBV7-7 and TRBJ2-2, with TRBD2 matching 7 bases. From germline, CDR1 is SSHAT and CDR2 FNYEAQ (reference sequence). The CDR3 is made up of 16 amino acids. DNA of the CDR3: TGTGCTAGCAGCCACCCACGGACCGGGGGGACCGGGGAGCTGTTTTTT. The encoded protein is CASSHPRTGGTGELFF. The whole variable domain, filled in from reference TRBV7-7 and TRBJ2-2, reads GAGVSQSPRYKVTKRGQDVTLRCDPISSHATLYWYQQALGQGPEFLTYFNYEAQPDKSGLPSDRFSAERPEGSISTLTIQRTEQRDSAMYRCASSHPRTGGTGELFFGEGSRLTVL.

The rearrangement links TRBV7-6 to TRBJ2-2; possible D gene TRBD2, 6 bases. This CDR3 has 17 amino acids. V lost 1 base and J 2 bases, leaving 14 bases between the germline ends. CDR1 SGHVS and CDR2 FNYEAQ come from the germline V gene. CDR3 DNA: TGTGCCAGCAGCTTAGGTTCGGCGGGAACTAACACCGGGGAGCTGTTTTTT. Encoded protein: CASSLGSAGTNTGELFF.

This chain connects TRBV7-9 to TRBJ2-3; D is undetermined. The CDR3 is 13 amino acids. In germline, CDR1 is SEHNR, CDR2 FQNEAQ (reference sequence). V lost 8 bases, J lost 2 bases, and 11 bases lay in between. The CDR3 is CASGTAYTDTQYF. CDR3 nucleotides: TGTGCCAGCGGAACGGCCTACACAGATACGCAGTATTTT.

This sequence joins TRBV5-6 and TRBJ2-1; 9 positions match TRBD2. Germline loops: CDR1 SGHDT, CDR2 YYEEEE. This CDR3 comprises 17 residues. V was clipped by 4 bases and J by 8 bases; unmatched bases: 16. The CDR3: CASSAGGTRFFLDEQFF. The CDR3 bases are TGTGCCAGCAGCGCGGGAGGGACTAGATTTTTTCTGGATGAGCAGTTCTTC.

The chain recombines TRBV9 with TRBJ1-2; weak D call: TRBD1 (5 bases). Germline-derived CDR1 and CDR2 are SGDLS and YYNGEE. The V gene lost 3 bases and the J gene lost 3 bases, with 18 bases spanning the gap. The CDR3 totals 16 residues. The CDR3 is CASSAEARDGDYGYTF. CDR3 nucleotides: TGTGCCAGCAGCGCAGAAGCCCGGGACGGAGACTATGGCTACACCTTC.

V gene TRBV19 combines with J gene TRBJ2-7, with 10 nucleotides matching TRBD2. This CDR3 is built from 13 residues. The germline V gene has CDR1 LNHDA and CDR2 SQIVND (reference sequence). V lost 7 bases to trimming and J lost 7 bases; unmatched junction nucleotides: 7. This CDR3 is CASNALAGEEQYF. In nucleotides, the CDR3 is TGTGCCAGTAACGCTCTAGCGGGAGAAGAGCAGTACTTC.

This sequence joins TRBV6-5 and TRBJ1-5, with D possibly matching TRBD1 (5 bases). Deletions cut 2 bases from V and 3 bases from J, with 14 bases between. This CDR3 has 16 amino acids. CDR1 MNHEY and CDR2 SVGAGI come from the germline V gene. CDR3 amino acids: CASSYGTPAPNQPQHF. CDR3 nucleotides: TGTGCCAGCAGTTACGGGACTCCCGCCCCCAATCAGCCCCAGCATTTT.